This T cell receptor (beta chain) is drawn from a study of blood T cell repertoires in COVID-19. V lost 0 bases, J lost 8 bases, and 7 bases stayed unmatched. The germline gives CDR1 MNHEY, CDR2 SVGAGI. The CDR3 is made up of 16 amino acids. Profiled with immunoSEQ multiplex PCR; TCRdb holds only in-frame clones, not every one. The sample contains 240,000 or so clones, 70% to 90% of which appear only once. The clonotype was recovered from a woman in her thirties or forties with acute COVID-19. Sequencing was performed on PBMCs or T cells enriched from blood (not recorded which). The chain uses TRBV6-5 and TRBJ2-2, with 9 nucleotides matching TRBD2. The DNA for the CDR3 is TGTGCCAGCAGTTACTCGCTAGCGGGATCTAAAGGGGAGCTGTTTTTT. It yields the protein CASSYSLAGSKGELFF.